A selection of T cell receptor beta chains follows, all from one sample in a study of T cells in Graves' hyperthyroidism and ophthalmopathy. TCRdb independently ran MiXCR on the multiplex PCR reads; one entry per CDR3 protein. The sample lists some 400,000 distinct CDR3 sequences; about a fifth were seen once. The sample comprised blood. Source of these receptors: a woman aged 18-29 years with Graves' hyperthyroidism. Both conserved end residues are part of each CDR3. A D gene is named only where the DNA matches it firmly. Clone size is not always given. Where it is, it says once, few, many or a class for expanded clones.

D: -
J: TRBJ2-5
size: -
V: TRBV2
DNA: TGTGCCAGCAGTCAGACAGTCTCTAACCAGTACTTC
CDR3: CASSQTVSNQYF

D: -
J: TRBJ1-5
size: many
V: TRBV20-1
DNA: TGCAGTGCTAGAGCATGGGGGCAGCCCCAGCATTTT
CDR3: CSARAWGQPQHF

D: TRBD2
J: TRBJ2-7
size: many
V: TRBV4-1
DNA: TGCGCCAGCAGCCAAGTAACTAGCGAACACGAGCAGTACTTC
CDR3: CASSQVTSEHEQYF

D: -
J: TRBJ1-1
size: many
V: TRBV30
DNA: TGTGCCTGGAGTGGACGTTGGACTGAAGCTTTCTTT
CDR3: CAWSGRWTEAFF

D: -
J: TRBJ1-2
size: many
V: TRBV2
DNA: TGTGCCAGCAGTGAAGGGGGGCCGCATGTCGGAGTCGGCTACACCTTC
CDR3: CASSEGGPHVGVGYTF

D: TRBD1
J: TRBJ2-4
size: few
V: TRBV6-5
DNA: TGTGCCAGCAGTTTAACGGGACAGGGGGCGGCCAAAAACATTCAGTACTTC
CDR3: CASSLTGQGAAKNIQYF

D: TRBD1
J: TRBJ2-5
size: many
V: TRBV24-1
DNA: TGTGCCACCAGTGCCGACAGGGAAGAGACCCAGTACTTC
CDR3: CATSADREETQYF

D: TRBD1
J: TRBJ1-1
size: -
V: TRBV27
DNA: TGTGCCAGCAGTTTGAAGGGACAGGGAAAGAACACTGAAGCTTTCTTT
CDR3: CASSLKGQGKNTEAFF

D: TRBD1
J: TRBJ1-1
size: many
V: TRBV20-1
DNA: TGCAGTGCTAGAAAGGGACAGGCAAGCACTGAAGCTTTCTTT
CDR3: CSARKGQASTEAFF

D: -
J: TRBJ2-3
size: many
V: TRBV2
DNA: TGTGCCAGCAGTGAGGTTTCGGCAGATACGCAGTATTTT
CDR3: CASSEVSADTQYF

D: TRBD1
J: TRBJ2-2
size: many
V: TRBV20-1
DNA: TGCAGTGCACCGGGACAGGGAAGCACCGGGGAGCTGTTTTTT
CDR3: CSAPGQGSTGELFF

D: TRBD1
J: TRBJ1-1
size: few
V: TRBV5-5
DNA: TGTGCCAGCAGCTCCGGGACAGGGTTGGGTACTGAAGCTTTCTTT
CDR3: CASSSGTGLGTEAFF

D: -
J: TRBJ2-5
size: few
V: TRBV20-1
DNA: TGCAGTGCCCTGTTGGAGGGAGCGGAGACCCAGTACTTC
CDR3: CSALLEGAETQYF

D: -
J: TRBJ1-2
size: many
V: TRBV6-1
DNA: TGTGCCAGCAGTCCAAGACCCGACAGGCCTAACTATGGCTACACCTTC
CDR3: CASSPRPDRPNYGYTF

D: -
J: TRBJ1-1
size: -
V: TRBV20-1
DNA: TGCAGTGCTGTTCAGGACATGAACACTGAAGCTTTCTTT
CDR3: CSAVQDMNTEAFF

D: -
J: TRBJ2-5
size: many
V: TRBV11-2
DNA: TGTGCCAGCAGCTTAGTTCAGGGTATTCAAGAGACCCAGTACTTC
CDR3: CASSLVQGIQETQYF

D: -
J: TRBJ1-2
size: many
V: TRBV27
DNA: TGTGCCAGCCCGGACGAAGGCTACACCTTC
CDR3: CASPDEGYTF

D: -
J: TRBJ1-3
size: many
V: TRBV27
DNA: TGTGCCAGCAGTCTCAGACTACCGGACTCTGGAAACACCATATATTTT
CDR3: CASSLRLPDSGNTIYF

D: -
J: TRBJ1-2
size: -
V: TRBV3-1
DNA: TGTGCCAGCAGCCAAGAGTCGAGAAGCTCAAACTATGGCTACACCTTC
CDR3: CASSQESRSSNYGYTF

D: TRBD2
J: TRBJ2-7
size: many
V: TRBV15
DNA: TGTGCCACCAGCAGAGCCAGCGGGGGTGCCTACGAGCAGTACTTC
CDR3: CATSRASGGAYEQYF

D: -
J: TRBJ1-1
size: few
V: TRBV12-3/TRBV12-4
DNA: TGTGCCAGCCAGGGATCTCGAGCCACTGAAGCTTTCTTT
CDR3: CASQGSRATEAFF

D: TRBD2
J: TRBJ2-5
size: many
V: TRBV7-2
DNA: TGTGCCAGCAGCTTATGGAGCGGGGGGGCAGAGACCCAGTACTTC
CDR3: CASSLWSGGAETQYF

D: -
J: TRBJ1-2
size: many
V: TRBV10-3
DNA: TGTGCCATCACCTCGACGGACCGCGCCTATGGCTACACCTTC
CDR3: CAITSTDRAYGYTF

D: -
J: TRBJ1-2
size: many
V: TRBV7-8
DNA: TGTGCCAGCAGCTTACAGCCGGCAGGGGTCGGCTATGGCTACACCTTC
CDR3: CASSLQPAGVGYGYTF

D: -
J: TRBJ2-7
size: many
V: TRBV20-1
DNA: TGCAGTGCTAAAGGATCCTACGAGCAGTACTTC
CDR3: CSAKGSYEQYF

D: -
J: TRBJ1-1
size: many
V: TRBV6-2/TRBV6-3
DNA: TGTGCCAGCAGCCGTGGTCCTTGGGACACTGAAGCTTTCTTT
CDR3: CASSRGPWDTEAFF

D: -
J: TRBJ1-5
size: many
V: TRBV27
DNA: TGTGCCAGCAGTCTGGCCGGGGGTCAGCCCCAGCATTTT
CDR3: CASSLAGGQPQHF

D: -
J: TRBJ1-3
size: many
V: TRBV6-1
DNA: TGTGCCAGCAGTGAAAACACCTTCTCTGGAAACACCATATATTTT
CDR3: CASSENTFSGNTIYF

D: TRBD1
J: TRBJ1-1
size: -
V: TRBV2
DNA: TGTGCCAGGGGGGACAGCCGCAACACTGAAGCTTTCTTT
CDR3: CARGDSRNTEAFF

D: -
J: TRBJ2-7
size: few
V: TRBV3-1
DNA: TGTGCCAGCAGCCAAGTTCCCGGCGAGCAGTACTTC
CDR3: CASSQVPGEQYF